The present TCR beta chain was sequenced within a study of human T cells and chemical hapten exposure (dated by TCRdb to the early 2020s). Some background on the complete study: For sensitization, 2% DPC in acetone was applied to a 2 cm by 2 cm area of upper inner arm skin. Throughout the roughly 25-week study period, patients were also given weekly therapeutic DPC doses on the scalp. Patch testing was done on the upper back using Finn chambers containing 0.01% DPC, and results were scored after 6 days according to International Contact Dermatitis Research Group standards. The patient cohort, mostly female, included alopecia areata with under or over 50% scalp involvement, alopecia totalis and alopecia universalis. Libraries were pooled for sequencing, and variation in per-sample TCR yields was attributed mainly to small differences in library volumes within the pool. The study tracked peripheral blood TCR repertoire changes in vivo during primary and secondary sensitization to the hapten diphenylcyclopropenone (DPC) in alopecia patients. Blood samples were taken from patients before sensitization (week 0) and at 2, 6 and about 24 weeks after DPC sensitization. Twenty-nine alopecia patients provided blood for TCR sequencing at one to four time points (pre-sensitization, 2, 6 and 24 weeks).

The time point label, as the study defines it: patch test 1, 2 weeks after DPC sensitization. This sample's treatment or condition label indicates: therapeutic diphenylcyclopropenone sensitization with weekly scalp DPC. At each patch-test visit, blood was drawn before the patch test was applied. Patients were eligible if aged 18 to 70, diagnosed with alopecia and judged suitable for DPC therapy, and pregnant patients were excluded. Unfractionated whole blood was collected in Tempus Blood RNA tubes, and total RNA was extracted from that blood. On this clonotype itself: Its antigen remains unidentified. Per-base quality was not reported, and no clone a single base away is much larger than it.

The germline V gene yields SGHVS for CDR1 and FNYEAQ for CDR2. The CDR3 covers 13 residues, taking in both the cysteine and the phenylalanine. Only CDR3 DNA remains: 39 bases, in frame from the first base. V lost 2 bases and J lost 10 bases; the stretch between them is 12 bases long. Library prep was done by RACE. TCRdb names NextSeq 500 as the instrument used. Library preparation attached unique molecular identifiers to individual cDNA molecules for quantitative, reproducible TCR counting. For every blood RNA sample, sequencing covered both the TCR alpha and TCR beta chains. Under the source paper's analysis protocol: A median of about 87,000 TCRs per sample was observed, with a range of about 20,000 to 690,600. V, J and CDR3 annotation of the TCR reads was carried out using the Decombinator software suite. For PS versus PT1 abundance plots, all samples were subsampled to the same number of TCRs (28,000). Expanded TCRs were defined as absent before sensitization and observed at least eight times at the 2-week time point. TCRdb reran the public reads through fastp at Q25 and MiXCR, keeping productive beta chains. Every distinct CDR3 protein forms one entry, paired with its most common genes and DNA. The V and J calls and clone size are TCRdb's, not the authors'. This sample holds around 100,000 distinct CDR3 sequences; 9.5% to 11% were observed only once. The ten largest account for under 4.5% of the sample.

The paper's findings and limits, for the study overall: A positive correlation was found between the number of PT1 expanded TCRs and patch test score, with significance reached at thresholds 8, 16 and 32 but not 4. Repeated subsampling changed both the strength of the expansion versus patch-test correlation and the threshold at which that correlation became significant. Alopecia, a presumed autoimmune disease, was present in all patients, so the immune response of the patients might differ from that of healthy individuals. Expanded TCRs formed significantly more large CDR3 similarity clusters than pre-sensitization or healthy control sets, consistent with antigen-driven responses. DPC sensitization did not change the number of TCRs with a frequency above 1 in 1000, and there was no evidence of changes in global repertoire structure.

Here the chain combines TRBV7-6 and TRBJ2-1, with the D segment identity uncertain. This sequence originates from a middle-aged woman with alopecia areata. Some clones in this sample may be carry-over from other donors' samples. The sequences come from whole blood, collected in connection with sensitization to the hapten diphenylcyclopropenone (DPC). The nucleotide sequence is given as TGTGCCAGCAGCTTACCAGCAGTTGAAGAGCAGTTCTTC. Translated, this gives CASSLPAVEEQFF. With all but the CDR3 taken from the reference TRBV7-6 and TRBJ2-1 genes, the full variable domain is: GAGVSQSPRYKVTKRGQDVALRCDPISGHVSLYWYRQALGQGPEFLTYFNYEAQQDKSGLPNDRFSAERPEGSISTLTIQRTEQRDSAMYRCASSLPAVEEQFFGPGTRLTVL.